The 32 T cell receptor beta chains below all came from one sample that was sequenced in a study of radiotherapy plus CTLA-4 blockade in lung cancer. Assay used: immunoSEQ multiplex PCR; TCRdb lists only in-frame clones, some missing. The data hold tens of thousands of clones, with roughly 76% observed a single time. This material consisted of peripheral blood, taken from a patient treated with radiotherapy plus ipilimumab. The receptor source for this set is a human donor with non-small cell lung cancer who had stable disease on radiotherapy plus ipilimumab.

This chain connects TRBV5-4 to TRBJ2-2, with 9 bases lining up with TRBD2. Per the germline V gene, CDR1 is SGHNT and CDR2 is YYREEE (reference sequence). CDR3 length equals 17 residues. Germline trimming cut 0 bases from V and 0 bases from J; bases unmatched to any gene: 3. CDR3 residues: CASSLGLADPNTGELFF. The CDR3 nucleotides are TGTGCCAGCAGCTTGGGACTAGCGGACCCGAACACCGGGGAGCTGTTTTTT.

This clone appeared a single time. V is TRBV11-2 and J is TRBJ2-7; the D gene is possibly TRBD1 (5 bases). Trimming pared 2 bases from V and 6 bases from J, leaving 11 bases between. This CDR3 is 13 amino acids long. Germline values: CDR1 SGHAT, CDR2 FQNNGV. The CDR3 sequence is CASSLSTGSEQYF. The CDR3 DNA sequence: TGTGCCAGCAGCTTATCAACAGGATCCGAGCAGTACTTC.

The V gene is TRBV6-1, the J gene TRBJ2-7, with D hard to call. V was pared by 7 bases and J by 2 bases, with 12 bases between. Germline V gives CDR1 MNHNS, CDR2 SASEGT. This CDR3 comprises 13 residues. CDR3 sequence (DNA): TGTGCCAGCAACCGCCCCCCAGCCTACGAGCAGTACGTC. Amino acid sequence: CASNRPPAYEQYV.

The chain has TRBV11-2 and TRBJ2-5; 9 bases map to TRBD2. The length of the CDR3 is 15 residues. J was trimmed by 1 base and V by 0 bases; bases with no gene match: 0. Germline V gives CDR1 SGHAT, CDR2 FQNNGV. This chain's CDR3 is CASSLETSGQETQYF. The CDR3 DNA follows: TGTGCCAGCAGCTTAGAGACTAGCGGCCAAGAGACCCAGTACTTC.

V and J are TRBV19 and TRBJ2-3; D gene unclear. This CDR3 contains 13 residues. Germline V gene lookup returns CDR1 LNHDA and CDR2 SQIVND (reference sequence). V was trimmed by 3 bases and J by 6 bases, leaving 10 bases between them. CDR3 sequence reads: CASSMGRRDTQYF. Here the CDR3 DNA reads TGTGCCAGTAGTATGGGTCGCCGGGATACGCAGTATTTT.

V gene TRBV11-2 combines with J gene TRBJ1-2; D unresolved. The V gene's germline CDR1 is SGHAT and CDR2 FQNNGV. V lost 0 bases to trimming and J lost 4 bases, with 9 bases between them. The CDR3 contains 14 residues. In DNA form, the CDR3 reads TGTGCCAGCAGCTTAGAGGCCCGGTTCTATGGCTACACCTTC. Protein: CASSLEARFYGYTF.

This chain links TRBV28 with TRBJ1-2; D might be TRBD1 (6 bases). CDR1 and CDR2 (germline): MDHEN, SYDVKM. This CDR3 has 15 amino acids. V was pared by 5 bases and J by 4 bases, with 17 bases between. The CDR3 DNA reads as TGTGCCAGCAGTATACCAGGGGCCGGCTTCTATGGCTACACCTTC. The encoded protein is CASSIPGAGFYGYTF.

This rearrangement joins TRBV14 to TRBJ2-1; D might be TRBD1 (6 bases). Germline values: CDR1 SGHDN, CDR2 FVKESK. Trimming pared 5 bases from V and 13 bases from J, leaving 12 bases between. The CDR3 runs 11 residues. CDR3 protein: CASSLGGGQFF. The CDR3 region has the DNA TGTGCCAGCAGCTTAGGTGGGGGCCAGTTCTTC.

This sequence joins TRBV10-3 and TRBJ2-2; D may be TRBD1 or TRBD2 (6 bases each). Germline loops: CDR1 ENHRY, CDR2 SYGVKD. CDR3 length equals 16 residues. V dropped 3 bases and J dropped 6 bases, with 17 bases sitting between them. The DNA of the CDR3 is TGTGCCATCAGTGAAGTACAGGGAGGATTCGCCGGGGAGCTGTTTTTT. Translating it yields CAISEVQGGFAGELFF.

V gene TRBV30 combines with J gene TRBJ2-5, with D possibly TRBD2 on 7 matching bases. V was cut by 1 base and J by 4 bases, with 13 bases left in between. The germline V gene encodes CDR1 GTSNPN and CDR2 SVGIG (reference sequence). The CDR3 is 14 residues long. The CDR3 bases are TGTGCCTGGAGTGCCACAGGGAGGGGAGAGACCCAGTACTTC. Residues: CAWSATGRGETQYF.

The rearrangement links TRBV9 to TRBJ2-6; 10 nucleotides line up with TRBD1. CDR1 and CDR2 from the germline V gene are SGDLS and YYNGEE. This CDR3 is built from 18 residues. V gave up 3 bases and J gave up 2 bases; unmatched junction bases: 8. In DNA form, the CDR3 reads TGTGCCAGCAGCGCCCCGGGACAGGGGTACACTGGGGCCAACGTCCTGACTTTC. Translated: CASSAPGQGYTGANVLTF.

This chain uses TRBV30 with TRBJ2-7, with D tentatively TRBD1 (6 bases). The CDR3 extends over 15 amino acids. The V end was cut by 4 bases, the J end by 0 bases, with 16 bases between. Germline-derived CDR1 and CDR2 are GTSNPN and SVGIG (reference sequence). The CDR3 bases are TGTGCCTGGAACTGGGCCACAGGGAGCTCCTACGAGCAGTACTTC. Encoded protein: CAWNWATGSSYEQYF.

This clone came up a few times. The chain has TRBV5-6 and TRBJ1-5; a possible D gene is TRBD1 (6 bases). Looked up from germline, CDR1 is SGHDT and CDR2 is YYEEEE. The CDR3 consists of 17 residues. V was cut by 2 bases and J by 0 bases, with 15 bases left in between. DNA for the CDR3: TGTGCCAGCAGCTTTAATGGGGGCGGTTATAGCAATCAGCCCCAGCATTTT. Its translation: CASSFNGGGYSNQPQHF. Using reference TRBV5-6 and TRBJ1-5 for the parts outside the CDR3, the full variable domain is DAGVTQSPTHLIKTRGQQVTLRCSPKSGHDTVSWYQQALGQGPQFIFQYYEEEERQRGNFPDRFSGHQFPNYSSELNVNALLLGDSALYLCASSFNGGGYSNQPQHFGDGTRLSIL.

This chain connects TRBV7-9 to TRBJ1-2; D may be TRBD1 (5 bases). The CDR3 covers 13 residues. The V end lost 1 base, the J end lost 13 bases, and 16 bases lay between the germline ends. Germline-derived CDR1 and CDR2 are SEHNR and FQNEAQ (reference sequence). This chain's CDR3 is CASSLDRDGLITF. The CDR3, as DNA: TGTGCCAGCAGCTTAGACCGGGACGGGCTAATCACCTTC. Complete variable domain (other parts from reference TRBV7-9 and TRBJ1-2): DTGVSQNPRHKITKRGQNVTFRCDPISEHNRLYWYRQTLGQGPEFLTYFQNEAQLEKSRLLSDRFSAERPKGSFSTLEIQRTEQGDSAMYLCASSLDRDGLITFGSGTRLTVV.

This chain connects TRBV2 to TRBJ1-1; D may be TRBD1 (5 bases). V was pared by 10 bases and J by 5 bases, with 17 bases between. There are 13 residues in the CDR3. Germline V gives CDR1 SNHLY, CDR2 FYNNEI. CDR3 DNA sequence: TGTGCCAACTCGGGACGCAGTGTTACTGAAGCTTTCTTT. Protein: CANSGRSVTEAFF.

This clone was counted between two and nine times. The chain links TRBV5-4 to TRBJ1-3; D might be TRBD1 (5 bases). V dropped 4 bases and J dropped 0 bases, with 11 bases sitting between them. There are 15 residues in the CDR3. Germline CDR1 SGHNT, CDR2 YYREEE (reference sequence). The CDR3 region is CASSGTASSGNTIYF. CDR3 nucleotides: TGTGCCAGCAGCGGGACTGCGAGCTCTGGAAACACCATATATTTT.

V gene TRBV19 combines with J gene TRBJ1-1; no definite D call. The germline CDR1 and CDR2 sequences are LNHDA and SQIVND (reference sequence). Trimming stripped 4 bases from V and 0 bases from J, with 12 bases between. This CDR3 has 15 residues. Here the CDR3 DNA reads TGTGCCAGTAGTAGGGCTCAGGTCGTGAACACTGAAGCTTTCTTT. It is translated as CASSRAQVVNTEAFF.

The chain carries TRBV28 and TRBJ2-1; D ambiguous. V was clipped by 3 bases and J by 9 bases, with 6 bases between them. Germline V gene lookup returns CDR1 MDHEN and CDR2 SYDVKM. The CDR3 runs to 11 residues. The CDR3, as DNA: TGTGCCAGCAGTTTTGCTAGTGAGCAGTTCTTC. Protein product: CASSFASEQFF.

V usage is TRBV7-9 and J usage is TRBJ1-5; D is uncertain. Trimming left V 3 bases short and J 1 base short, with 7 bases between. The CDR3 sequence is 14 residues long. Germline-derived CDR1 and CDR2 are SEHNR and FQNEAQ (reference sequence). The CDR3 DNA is TGTGCCAGCAGCTTCGGACCGAGCAATCAGCCCCAGCATTTT. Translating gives CASSFGPSNQPQHF.

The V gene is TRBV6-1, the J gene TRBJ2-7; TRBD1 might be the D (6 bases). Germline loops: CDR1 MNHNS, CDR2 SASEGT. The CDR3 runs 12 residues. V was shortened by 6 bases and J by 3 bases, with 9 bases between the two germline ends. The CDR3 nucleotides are TGTGCCAGCAGCCAGGACAGCTACGAGCAGTACTTC. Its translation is CASSQDSYEQYF.

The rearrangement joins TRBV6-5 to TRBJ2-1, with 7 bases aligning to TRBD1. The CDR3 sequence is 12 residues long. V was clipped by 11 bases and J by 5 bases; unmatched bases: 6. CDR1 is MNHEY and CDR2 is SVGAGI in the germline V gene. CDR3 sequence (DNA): TGTGCCTGCTGGGACAGTCACAATGAGCAGTTCTTC. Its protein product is CACWDSHNEQFF.

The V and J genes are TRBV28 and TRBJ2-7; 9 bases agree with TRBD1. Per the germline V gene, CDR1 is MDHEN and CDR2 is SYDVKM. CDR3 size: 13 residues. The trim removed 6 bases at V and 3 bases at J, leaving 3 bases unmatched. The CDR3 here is CASRGTGSYEQYV. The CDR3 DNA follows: TGTGCCAGCAGGGGGACAGGGAGCTACGAGCAGTACGTC.

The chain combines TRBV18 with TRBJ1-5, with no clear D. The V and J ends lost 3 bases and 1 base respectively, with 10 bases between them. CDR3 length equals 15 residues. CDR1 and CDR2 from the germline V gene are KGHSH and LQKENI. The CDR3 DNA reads TGTGCCAGCTCACCCGACATGTCGAGCAATCAGCCCCAGCATTTT. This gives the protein CASSPDMSSNQPQHF. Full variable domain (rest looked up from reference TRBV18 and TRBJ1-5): NAGVMQNPRHLVRRRGQEARLRCSPMKGHSHVYWYRQLPEEGLKFMVYLQKENIIDESGMPKERFSAEFPKEGPSILRIQQVVRGDSAAYFCASSPDMSSNQPQHFGDGTRLSIL.

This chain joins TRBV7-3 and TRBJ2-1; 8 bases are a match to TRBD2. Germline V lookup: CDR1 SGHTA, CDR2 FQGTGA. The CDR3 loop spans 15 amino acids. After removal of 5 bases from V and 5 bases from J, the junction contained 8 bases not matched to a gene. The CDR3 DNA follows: TGTGCCAGCAGCCTCCAGGGACTAGGTAACAATGAGCAGTTCTTC. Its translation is CASSLQGLGNNEQFF. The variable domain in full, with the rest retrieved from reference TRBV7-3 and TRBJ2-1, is GAGVSQTPSNKVTEKGKYVELRCDPISGHTALYWYRQSLGQGPEFLIYFQGTGAADDSGLPNDRFFAVRPEGSVSTLKIQRTERGDSAVYLCASSLQGLGNNEQFFGPGTRLTVL.

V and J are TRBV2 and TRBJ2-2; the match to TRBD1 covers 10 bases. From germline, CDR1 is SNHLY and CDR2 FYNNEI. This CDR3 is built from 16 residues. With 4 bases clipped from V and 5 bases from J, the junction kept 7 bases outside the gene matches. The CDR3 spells CASSGLGTGETGELFF. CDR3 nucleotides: TGTGCCAGCAGTGGACTTGGGACAGGGGAAACCGGGGAGCTGTTTTTT.

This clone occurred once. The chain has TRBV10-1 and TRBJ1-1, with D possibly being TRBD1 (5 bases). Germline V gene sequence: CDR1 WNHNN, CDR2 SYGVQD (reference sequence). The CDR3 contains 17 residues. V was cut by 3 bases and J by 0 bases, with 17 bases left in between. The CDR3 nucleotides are TGCGCCAGCAGTGACTATACGGGGCCCGTAATGAACACTGAAGCTTTCTTT. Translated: CASSDYTGPVMNTEAFF.

CDR3 in DNA: TGTGCCAGCAGGTCGGCGGGCATGTACCAAGAGACCCAGTACTTC. It specifies CASRSAGMYQETQYF. The chain links TRBV28 to TRBJ2-5; D possibly corresponds to TRBD2 (5 bases). This CDR3 contains 15 residues. Trimming cost V 6 bases and J 0 bases, with 14 bases left between them. The germline V gene encodes CDR1 MDHEN and CDR2 SYDVKM.

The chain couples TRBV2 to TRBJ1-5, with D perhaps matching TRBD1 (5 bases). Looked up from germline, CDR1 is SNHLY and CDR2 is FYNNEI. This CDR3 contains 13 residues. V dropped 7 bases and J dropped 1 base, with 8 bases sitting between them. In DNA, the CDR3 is TGTGCCAGCACTGACAGCAGCAATCAGCCCCAGCATTTT. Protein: CASTDSSNQPQHF.

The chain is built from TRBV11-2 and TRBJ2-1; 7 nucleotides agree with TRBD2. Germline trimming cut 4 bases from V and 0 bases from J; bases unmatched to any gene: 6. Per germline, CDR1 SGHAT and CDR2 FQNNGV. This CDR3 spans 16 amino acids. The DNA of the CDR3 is TGTGCCAGCAGCTCTGCGGGAGCTAGCTCCTACAATGAGCAGTTCTTC. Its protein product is CASSSAGASSYNEQFF.

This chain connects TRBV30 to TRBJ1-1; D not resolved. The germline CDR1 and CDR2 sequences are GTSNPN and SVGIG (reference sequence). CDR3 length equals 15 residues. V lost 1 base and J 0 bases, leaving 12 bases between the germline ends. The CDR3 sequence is CAWSGWGGMNTEAFF. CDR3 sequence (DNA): TGTGCCTGGAGTGGCTGGGGAGGCATGAACACTGAAGCTTTCTTT.

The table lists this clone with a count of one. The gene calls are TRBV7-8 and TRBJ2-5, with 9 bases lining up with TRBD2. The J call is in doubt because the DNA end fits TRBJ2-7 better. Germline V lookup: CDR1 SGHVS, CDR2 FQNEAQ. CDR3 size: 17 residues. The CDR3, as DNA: TGTGCCAGCAGCTTAGCGAGCGGGGGGATGAGCTCCTACGAGCAGTACTTC. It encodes CASSLASGGMSSYEQYF.

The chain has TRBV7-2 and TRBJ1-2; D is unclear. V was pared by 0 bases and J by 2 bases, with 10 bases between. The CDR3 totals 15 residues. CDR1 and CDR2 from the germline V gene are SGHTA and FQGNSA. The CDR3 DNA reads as TGTGCCAGCAGCTTAGCGAGCGGGGAAAACTATGGCTACACCTTC. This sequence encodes CASSLASGENYGYTF.